These 17 T cell receptor beta chains came from one sample sequenced in a study of T cell responses to AZD1222 COVID-19 vaccine. Some clones are missing from TCRdb's copy, which holds only in-frame ones; the method was immunoSEQ multiplex PCR. The data contain around 180,000 clones, around 90% of them seen just once; the ten biggest clones take up approximately 0.5%. The source was peripheral blood, collected on day 0 of AZD1222 vaccination. The receptors were sampled from an adult in good health.

J is TRBJ1-1 and V is TRBV9; D gene ambiguous. This CDR3 has 16 residues. CDR1 and CDR2 from the germline V gene are SGDLS and YYNGEE. V was clipped by 1 base and J by 1 base, with 14 bases between them. The CDR3 here is CASSVKSVTPNTEAFF. DNA for the CDR3: TGTGCCAGCAGCGTAAAATCCGTGACACCGAACACTGAAGCTTTCTTT.

This rearrangement joins TRBV28 to TRBJ1-4; tentative D call: TRBD1 (5 bases). The CDR3 totals 13 residues. Germline CDR1 is MDHEN and CDR2 is SYDVKM. Trimming pared 6 bases from V and 6 bases from J, leaving 11 bases between. CDR3 sequence reads: CASSLQGYEKLFF. The CDR3 nucleotides read TGTGCCAGCAGCCTCCAGGGCTATGAAAAACTGTTTTTT.

The V call is TRBV23-1, the J call TRBJ2-3; D remains unclear. TRBV23-1 counts as an open reading frame of uncertain function. Deletions cut 8 bases from V and 6 bases from J, with 6 bases between. This CDR3 region has 10 residues. This CDR3 reads CASRSDTQYF. The CDR3 bases are TGCGCCAGCCGCTCGGATACGCAGTATTTT.

The chain employs TRBV13 and TRBJ2-2; D may be TRBD1 (6 bases). This CDR3 spans 16 amino acids. V lost 5 bases to trimming and J lost 2 bases, with 15 bases between them. Germline CDR1 is PRHDT and CDR2 is FYEKMQ (reference sequence). CDR3 sequence (DNA): TGTGCCAGCAGCACTAATACAGGGTACAACACCGGGGAGCTGTTTTTT. Protein: CASSTNTGYNTGELFF.

V usage is TRBV7-9 and J usage is TRBJ1-1; 11 bases match TRBD1. Trimming removed 3 bases from V and 4 bases from J; junction bases left unmatched: 1. The CDR3 contains 14 residues. The germline V gene encodes CDR1 SEHNR and CDR2 FQNEAQ (reference sequence). This chain's CDR3 is CASSLDRGLTEAFF. CDR3 DNA sequence: TGTGCCAGCAGCTTGGACAGGGGGCTCACTGAAGCTTTCTTT.

The genes are TRBV9 and TRBJ1-5; no clear D gene. The V gene lost 2 bases and the J gene lost 6 bases, with 9 bases spanning the gap. CDR3 length: 13 amino acids. The V gene's germline CDR1 is SGDLS and CDR2 YYNGEE. DNA for the CDR3: TGTGCCAGCAGCGTCTCGTCGGGTCAGCCCCAGCATTTT. Its protein is CASSVSSGQPQHF. Using reference TRBV9 and TRBJ1-5 for the parts outside the CDR3, the full variable domain is DSGVTQTPKHLITATGQRVTLRCSPRSGDLSVYWYQQSLDQGLQFLIQYYNGEERAKGNILERFSAQQFPDLHSELNLSSLELGDSALYFCASSVSSGQPQHFGDGTRLSIL.

The genes are TRBV3-1 (or the pseudogene TRBV3-2) and TRBJ2-1; no clear D. The CDR3 has 13 amino acids. V lost 5 bases to trimming and J lost 4 bases, with 9 bases between them. The V gene's germline CDR1 is LGHDT and CDR2 YNNKEL (reference sequence). The CDR3 region has the DNA TGTGCCAGCAGCGAGGACCGATACAATGAGCAGTTCTTC. This codes for CASSEDRYNEQFF.

This chain uses TRBV7-9 with TRBJ1-5, with a possible D match to TRBD1 (5 bases). This CDR3 contains 13 residues. V was shortened by 5 bases and J by 1 base, with 6 bases between the two germline ends. The germline gives CDR1 SEHNR, CDR2 FQNEAQ (reference sequence). CDR3 region: CASSKGSNQPQHF. CDR3 bases: TGTGCCAGCAGCAAGGGGAGCAATCAGCCCCAGCATTTT.

J is TRBJ1-1 and V is TRBV3-1 (or the pseudogene TRBV3-2); D not certain. Per the germline V gene, CDR1 is LGHDT and CDR2 is YNNKEL (reference sequence). V was cut by 6 bases and J by 4 bases, with 12 bases left in between. This CDR3 has 13 residues. The CDR3, as DNA: TGTGCCAGCAGTTTCCTCCGGAGCACTGAAGCTTTCTTT. Amino acids: CASSFLRSTEAFF.

V gene TRBV7-8 combines with J gene TRBJ1-2, with unresolved D. Germline CDR1 is SGHVS and CDR2 is FQNEAQ. The CDR3 spans 14 residues. V was trimmed by 1 base and J by 3 bases, leaving 9 bases between them. CDR3 DNA sequence: TGTGCCAGCAGCTTAGGTGCTACAGACTATGGCTACACCTTC. This gives the protein CASSLGATDYGYTF.

This chain uses TRBV28 with TRBJ1-1; 9 bases are shared with TRBD1. The V gene end was trimmed by 4 bases and the J gene end by 3 bases; junction bases not matched to a gene: 6. The length of the CDR3 is 15 residues. Per the germline V gene, CDR1 is MDHEN and CDR2 is SYDVKM. The CDR3 DNA sequence: TGTGCCAGCAGTTCAACAGGGGGCAAGGACACTGAAGCTTTCTTT. This codes for CASSSTGGKDTEAFF.

V gene TRBV28 combines with J gene TRBJ1-2; D gene unclear. The CDR3 consists of 11 residues. V lost 5 bases, J lost 5 bases, and 6 bases lay in between. Germline V gene lookup returns CDR1 MDHEN and CDR2 SYDVKM. As DNA, the CDR3 is TGTGCCAGCAGTATGCAGTATGGCTACACCTTC. Its protein product is CASSMQYGYTF.

This clone occurred once. The rearrangement links TRBV6-5 to TRBJ2-3; no definite D call. This CDR3 spans 10 amino acids. Germline-derived CDR1 and CDR2 are MNHEY and SVGAGI. V lost 8 bases, J lost 6 bases, and 6 bases lay in between. The CDR3 sequence is CASGRDTQYF. The DNA of the CDR3 is TGTGCCAGCGGGCGGGATACGCAGTATTTT.

This chain connects TRBV19 to TRBJ2-7; the D call may be TRBD1 or TRBD2 (6 bases each). Deletions cut 8 bases from V and 7 bases from J, with 18 bases between. The CDR3 extends over 13 amino acids. Germline lookup yields CDR1 LNHDA and CDR2 SQIVND (reference sequence). The CDR3 is CASGSTGADEQYF. DNA of the CDR3: TGTGCCAGTGGTTCTACGGGGGCTGATGAGCAGTACTTC.

V is TRBV9 and J is TRBJ1-6; a possible D gene is TRBD1 (5 bases). The CDR3 spans 14 residues. V dropped 3 bases and J dropped 6 bases, with 10 bases sitting between them. Germline CDR1 reads SGDLS; CDR2 reads YYNGEE. This chain's CDR3 is CASSAGHGNSPLHF. CDR3 DNA: TGTGCCAGCAGCGCCGGACACGGTAATTCACCCCTCCACTTT.

V and J are TRBV12-3 or TRBV12-4 and TRBJ1-2; TRBD1 aligns across 10 bases. The CDR3 extends over 12 amino acids. The ends lost 5 bases at V and 8 bases at J; junction bases unmatched: 2. The CDR3 loop reads CASSGTGEGYTF. The DNA of the CDR3 is TGTGCCAGCAGTGGGACAGGGGAGGGCTACACCTTC.

For the CDR3, the DNA is TGTGCCAGCAGCCCTCACCAGGGTAGCAATTCACCCCTCCACTTT. Translated: CASSPHQGSNSPLHF. V is TRBV11-2 and J is TRBJ1-6, with D tentatively TRBD1 (5 bases). CDR3 length: 15 residues. Looked up from germline, CDR1 is SGHAT and CDR2 is FQNNGV. V dropped 5 bases and J dropped 7 bases, with 15 bases sitting between them.